What follows is one T cell receptor beta chain and its context. The antigen remains undetermined. TCRdb itself ran the reads through MiXCR, one entry per CDR3 protein. In the table there are 450,000 to 650,000 distinct CDR3 sequences, 26% of which are singletons. This sample is drawn from a study of T cell repertoires in cytomegalovirus infection. Across the study: Carrying CMV and the relevant HLA type showed in public TCR beta signatures.

Study findings and constraints: Totalled public TCR beta family frequency picked out people who carried CMV plus the relevant HLA. Clonotype analysis showed dominance of the ex vivo response by HLA-C-restricted CMV-specific TCR beta clonotypes.

Germline loops: CDR1 MNHNY, CDR2 SVGAGI (reference sequence). The CDR3 is made up of 18 amino acids. The junction had 12 bases not matched to a gene; V was cut back by 2 bases and J by 3 bases. The sample was PBMCs. This TCR came from a human donor in good health (CMV status not recorded). Some clones in this sample may be carry-over from other donors' samples. This chain connects TRBV6-6 to TRBJ2-1; 8 bases agree with TRBD2. The CDR3 coding sequence is TGTGCCAGCAGTTACCCCGCGGTAGACGGGAGGGACTACAATGAGCAGTTCTTC. As protein: CASSYPAVDGRDYNEQFF.